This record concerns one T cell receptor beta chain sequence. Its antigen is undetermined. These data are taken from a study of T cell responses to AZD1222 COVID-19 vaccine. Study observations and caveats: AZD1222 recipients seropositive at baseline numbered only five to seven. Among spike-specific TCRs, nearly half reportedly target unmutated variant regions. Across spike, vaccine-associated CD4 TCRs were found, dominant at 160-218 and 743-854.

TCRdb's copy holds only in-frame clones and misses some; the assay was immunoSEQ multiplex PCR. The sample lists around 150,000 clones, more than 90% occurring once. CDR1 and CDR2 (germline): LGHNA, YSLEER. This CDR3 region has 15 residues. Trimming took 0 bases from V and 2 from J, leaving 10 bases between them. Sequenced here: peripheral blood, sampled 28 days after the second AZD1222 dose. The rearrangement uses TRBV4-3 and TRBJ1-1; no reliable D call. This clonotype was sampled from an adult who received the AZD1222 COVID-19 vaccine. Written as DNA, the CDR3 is TGCGCCAGCAGCCAAGAGAGGGCATCTAACACTGAAGCTTTCTTT. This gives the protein CASSQERASNTEAFF.